A single sample gave rise to the 2 T cell receptor beta chains below, sequenced in a study of identical twins. TCRdb re-called the 5' RACE reads through MiXCR, storing one row per CDR3 protein. The sample yields approximately 300,000 distinct CDR3 sequences, roughly 9.7% seen once. This sample was shared with a second study, whose subject was yellow fever vaccine responses in identical twins.

The sample consisted of CD8+ T cells sorted from blood. The receptor set was obtained from a woman younger than 30 in good health.

The V gene is TRBV5-6, the J gene TRBJ2-2; no firm D call. V was trimmed by 4 bases and J by 5 bases, leaving 15 bases between them. This CDR3 is built from 15 residues. Germline values: CDR1 SGHDT, CDR2 YYEEEE. In DNA form, the CDR3 reads TGTGCCAGCAGCACCGACAAGATCGGGACCGGGGAGCTGTTTTTT. Translating it yields CASSTDKIGTGELFF.

The V gene is TRBV6-5, the J gene TRBJ2-1; D assignment may be TRBD1 or TRBD2 (5 bases each). The CDR3 contains 16 residues. Germline V lookup: CDR1 MNHEY, CDR2 SVGAGI. The V end lost 4 bases, the J end lost 7 bases, and 20 bases lay between the germline ends. In nucleotides, the CDR3 is TGTGCCAGCAGTTCCCTTGTCGGGGCTGAGGTAAATGAGCAGTTCTTC. It translates to CASSSLVGAEVNEQFF.